Described below is a single TCR beta chain sequence and its context. Its antigen is not known. Assay: immunoSEQ multiplex PCR; the TCRdb copy retains only in-frame clones and omits some. The data hold 100,000 or so clones, with more than 75% observed a single time. This record belongs to a study of OX40 agonist ivuxolimab in advanced cancers. Autoimmune disease history or systemic immunosuppression led to patients being barred. On cycle 4 day 1 and cycle 7 day 1, as well as at baseline, blood was sampled. With 8 bases removed from V and 1 base from J, the gap between germline ends came to 2 bases. Germline V lookup: CDR1 WSHSY, CDR2 SAAADI. The CDR3 runs 11 residues. Study conclusions and caveats: CD8+ T cells averaged more expanded clones than CD4+.

Sequencing was performed on CD4+ or CD8+ T cells sorted from blood, taken in a trial of the OX40 agonist ivuxolimab. This clonotype was obtained from an adult with an advanced solid tumor such as melanoma, head and neck, liver or kidney cancer. The chain couples TRBV10-2 to TRBJ2-2; D gene ambiguous. CDR3 sequence: CASGNTGELFF. CDR3 bases: TGCGCCAGCGGGAACACCGGGGAGCTGTTTTTT.